This TCR beta chain was sequenced for a study of T cell responses to AZD1222 COVID-19 vaccine. Notes on the study in general: Clonal diversity may have been underestimated, and the donors were mostly white British, with more females than males. Repertoire sampling occurred only after the peak T cell response. Baseline seropositives among AZD1222 recipients totaled only 5 to 7.

On this clone itself: The antigen is not known.

Data came from immunoSEQ multiplex PCR; TCRdb stores just in-frame clones and leaves some out. The sample yields tens of thousands of clones, 85% to 90% seen once. Germline V gene lookup returns CDR1 SEHNR and CDR2 FQNEAQ (reference sequence). This CDR3 has 14 amino acids. The ends were cut back, 5 bases at V and 1 base at J, with 11 bases in the middle. Sequencing used peripheral blood, obtained 28 days after the second dose of the MenACWY control vaccine. The sequence was obtained from an adult who received the MenACWY meningococcal vaccine as a control. This sequence joins TRBV7-9 and TRBJ1-1; TRBD1 might be the D (5 bases). The CDR3 loop is CASSAPTGNTEAFF. In DNA, the CDR3 is TGTGCCAGCAGCGCACCCACAGGGAACACTGAAGCTTTCTTT.